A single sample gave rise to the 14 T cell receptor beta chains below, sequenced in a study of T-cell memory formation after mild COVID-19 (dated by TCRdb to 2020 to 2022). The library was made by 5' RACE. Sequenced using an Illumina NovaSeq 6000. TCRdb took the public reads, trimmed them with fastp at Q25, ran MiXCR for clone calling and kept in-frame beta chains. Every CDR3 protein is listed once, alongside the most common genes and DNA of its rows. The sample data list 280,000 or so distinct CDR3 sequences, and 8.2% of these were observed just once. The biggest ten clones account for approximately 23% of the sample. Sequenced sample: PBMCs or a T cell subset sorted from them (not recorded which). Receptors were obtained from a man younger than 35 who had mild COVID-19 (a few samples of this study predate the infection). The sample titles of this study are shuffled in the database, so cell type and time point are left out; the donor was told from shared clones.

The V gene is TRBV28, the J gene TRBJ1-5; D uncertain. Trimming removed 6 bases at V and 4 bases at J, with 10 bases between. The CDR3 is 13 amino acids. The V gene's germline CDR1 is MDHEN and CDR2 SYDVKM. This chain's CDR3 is CASRGKRNQPQHF. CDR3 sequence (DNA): TGTGCCAGCAGGGGAAAGAGAAATCAGCCCCAGCATTTT.

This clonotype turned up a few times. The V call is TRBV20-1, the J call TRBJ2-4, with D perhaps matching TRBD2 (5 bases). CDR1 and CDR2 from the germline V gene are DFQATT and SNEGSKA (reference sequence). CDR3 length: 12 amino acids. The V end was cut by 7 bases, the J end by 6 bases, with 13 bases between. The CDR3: CSVRGSGNIQYF. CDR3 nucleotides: TGCAGTGTGAGAGGGTCGGGAAACATTCAGTACTTC.

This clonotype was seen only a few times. CDR3 region: CASSFSPSRGLSDEQYV. The CDR3 DNA follows: TGTGCCAGCAGCTTTAGCCCATCCAGGGGGCTGAGTGACGAGCAGTACGTC. The chain is built from TRBV7-9 and TRBJ2-7, with 8 bases aligning to TRBD1. V trimming: 3 bases; J trimming: 5 bases; junction bases outside the gene matches: 15. Germline V gene sequence: CDR1 SEHNR, CDR2 FQNEAQ (reference sequence). This CDR3 contains 17 residues.

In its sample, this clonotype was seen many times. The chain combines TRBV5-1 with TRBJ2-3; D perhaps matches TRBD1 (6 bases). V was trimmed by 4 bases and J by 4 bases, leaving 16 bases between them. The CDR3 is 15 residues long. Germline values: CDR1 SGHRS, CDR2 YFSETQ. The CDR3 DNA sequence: TGCGCCAGCAGCCCGAGCAGGGGTGGATCAGATACGCAGTATTTT. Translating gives CASSPSRGGSDTQYF.

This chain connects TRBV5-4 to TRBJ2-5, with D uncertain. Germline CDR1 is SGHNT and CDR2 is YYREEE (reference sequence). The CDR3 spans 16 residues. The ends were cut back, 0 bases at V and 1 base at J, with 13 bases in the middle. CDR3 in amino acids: CASSLGHPVRQETQYF. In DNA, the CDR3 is TGTGCCAGCAGCTTGGGCCATCCAGTTCGCCAAGAGACCCAGTACTTC.

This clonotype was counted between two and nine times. This CDR3 is CASSLYQDNEQFF. The CDR3 DNA sequence: TGTGCCAGCAGCTTATATCAGGACAATGAGCAGTTCTTC. The chain joins TRBV7-2 to TRBJ2-1; D remains ambiguous. Trimming removed 2 bases at V and 5 bases at J, with 7 bases between. Looked up from germline, CDR1 is SGHTA and CDR2 is FQGNSA. The CDR3 consists of 13 residues.

CDR3 sequence reads: CASSYSGKAGGSTDTQYF. Here the CDR3 DNA reads TGTGCCAGCAGTTACTCGGGGAAGGCGGGGGGTAGCACAGATACGCAGTATTTT. This chain uses TRBV6-5 with TRBJ2-3; 8 bases line up with TRBD2. CDR1 and CDR2 (germline): MNHEY, SVGAGI. V was pared by 0 bases and J by 0 bases, with 8 bases of the junction left unmatched. The CDR3 length is 18 residues.

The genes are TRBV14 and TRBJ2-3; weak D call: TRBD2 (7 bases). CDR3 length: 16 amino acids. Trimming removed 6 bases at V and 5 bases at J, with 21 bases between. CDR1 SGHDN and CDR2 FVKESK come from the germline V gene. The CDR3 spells CASRQIEGGPGDTQYF. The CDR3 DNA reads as TGTGCCAGCAGACAAATTGAGGGGGGGCCAGGAGATACGCAGTATTTT.

DNA for the CDR3: TGTGCCAGCAGTTTAGTCGGGCTAAAGGGGCCCAAAAACATTCAGTACTTC. Protein product: CASSLVGLKGPKNIQYF. V gene TRBV12-3 or TRBV12-4 combines with J gene TRBJ2-4, with D possibly matching TRBD1 (5 bases). Between the trimmed V and J ends, which lost 1 base and 2 bases, there was a span of 15 bases. CDR3 length equals 17 residues.

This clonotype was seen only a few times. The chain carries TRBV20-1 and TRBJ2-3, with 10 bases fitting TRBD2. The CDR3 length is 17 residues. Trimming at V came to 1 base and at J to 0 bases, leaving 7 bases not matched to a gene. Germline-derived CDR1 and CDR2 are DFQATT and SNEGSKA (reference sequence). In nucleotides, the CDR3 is TGCAGTGCTAGAGTTAGGCCTAGCGGGGGAAGCACAGATACGCAGTATTTT. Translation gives CSARVRPSGGSTDTQYF.

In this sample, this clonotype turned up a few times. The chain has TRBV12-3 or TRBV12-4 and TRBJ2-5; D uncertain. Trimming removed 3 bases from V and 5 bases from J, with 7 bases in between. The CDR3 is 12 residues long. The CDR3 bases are TGTGCCAGCAGTTTTAGGAAGGAGACCCAGTACTTC. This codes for CASSFRKETQYF.

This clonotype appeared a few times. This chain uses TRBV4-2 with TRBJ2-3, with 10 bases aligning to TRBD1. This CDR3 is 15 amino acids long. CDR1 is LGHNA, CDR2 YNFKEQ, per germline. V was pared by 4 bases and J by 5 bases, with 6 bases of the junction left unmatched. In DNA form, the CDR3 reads TGTGCCAGCAGCCGACAGGGGGCTGAAAAAGATACGCAGTATTTT. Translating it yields CASSRQGAEKDTQYF.

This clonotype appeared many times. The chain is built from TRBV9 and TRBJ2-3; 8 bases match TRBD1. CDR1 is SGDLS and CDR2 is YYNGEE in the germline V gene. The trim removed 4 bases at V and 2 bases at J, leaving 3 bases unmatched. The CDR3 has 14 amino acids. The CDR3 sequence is CASSSDRVTDTQYF. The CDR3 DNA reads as TGTGCCAGCAGCTCGGACAGGGTCACAGATACGCAGTATTTT.

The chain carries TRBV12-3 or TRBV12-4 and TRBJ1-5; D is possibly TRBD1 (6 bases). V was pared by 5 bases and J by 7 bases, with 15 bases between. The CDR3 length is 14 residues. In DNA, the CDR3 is TGTGCCAGCAGTCGGAACAGGGTTCCCCAGCCCCAGCATTTT. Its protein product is CASSRNRVPQPQHF.